This T cell receptor (beta chain) was documented in a study of OX40 agonist ivuxolimab in advanced cancers. Study-level findings and limits: Patients who responded partially at 0.1-3.0 mg/kg showed clonal expansion ranking among the lowest.

Data came from immunoSEQ multiplex PCR; TCRdb stores just in-frame clones and leaves some out. The sample lists tens of thousands of clones, approximately 80% occurring once. As concerns this clone: Its specificity is not known.

CDR1 and CDR2 (germline): MNHNY, SVGAGI (reference sequence). The CDR3 contains 13 residues. J lost 15 bases, V lost 6 bases, and 12 bases had no gene match. Baseline was the first blood sampling point, followed by cycle 4 day 1 and cycle 7 day 1. Sequencing used CD4+ or CD8+ T cells sorted from blood, obtained in a trial of the OX40 agonist ivuxolimab. V is TRBV6-6 and J is TRBJ1-5, with 9 bases lining up with TRBD1. This TCR derives from an adult with an advanced solid tumor such as melanoma, head and neck, liver or kidney cancer. As DNA, the CDR3 is TGTGCCAGCAGATACATACGGACAGGGGACGGGCATTTT. This translates into CASRYIRTGDGHF.